This T cell receptor (beta chain) stems from a study of identical twins. Study-level findings and limits: The study based its conclusions on cross-sectional statistical analysis and did not follow the same donors.

From germline, CDR1 is ENHRY and CDR2 SYGVKD. This CDR3 has 13 residues. V lost 3 bases to trimming and J lost 6 bases; unmatched junction nucleotides: 1. This clonotype was counted a few times. The antigen remains unidentified. Template switching added a universal primer site; cDNA carried unique molecular identifiers. TCRdb processed the 5' RACE reads anew with MiXCR; each CDR3 protein has one entry. There are approximately 500,000 distinct CDR3 sequences in the sample; 24% occur only once, and around 3% lies in the top ten. A further study also used this sample, focusing on T cells expressing NK-cell markers. From that report: The TCR beta repertoires were obtained from sorted CD3+CD56+NKG2C+, CD3+CD56+NKG2C- and CD3+CD56-NKG2C+ T cells. Seven sequenced donors out of eight were HCMV-seropositive, one seronegative.

The genes are TRBV10-3 and TRBJ2-1; 8 positions agree with TRBD2. The material sequenced was CD4+ T cells sorted from blood. This clonotype was sampled from a woman under 30 in good health. In DNA form, the CDR3 reads TGTGCCATCAGTGATCTAGCGGGCAATGAGCAGTTCTTC. As protein: CAISDLAGNEQFF.